The clone carrying this T cell receptor (beta chain) has only a few counts. Antigen unknown. This entry belongs to a study of cytomegalovirus exposure and HLA in healthy donors. V was clipped by 6 bases and J by 1 base, with 16 bases between them. CDR1 and CDR2 (germline): SGHTA, FQGNSA. The CDR3 sequence is 15 residues long. The PCR was carried out with 60 Vbeta primers and 13 Jbeta primers. The table came from immunoSEQ multiplex PCR; TCRdb's copy has only in-frame clones and leaves some out. The sample consists of around 99,000 clones, about 78% of them appearing once. Regarding the study as a whole: One variant, a missense change in DCLRE1C, was linked in a later analysis to TCR beta V- and J-gene trimming. Across donors, sequencing depth was assumed by presence/absence analyses to be roughly uniform. The majority of CMV-associated TCR beta chains were reported as apparently HLA-restricted in a later analysis. It was reportedly the case that the classifier diagnosed cytomegalovirus status with high specificity and sensitivity.

V usage is TRBV7-2 and J usage is TRBJ2-7; D perhaps matches TRBD2 (5 bases). Sequences were obtained from PBMCs. This receptor was taken from a middle-aged man in good health and CMV-seronegative. The CDR3 region is CASSLSGKPSYEQYF. The CDR3, as DNA: TGTGCCAGCAGTCTCTCGGGGAAACCATCCTACGAGCAGTACTTC.